What follows are 32 T cell receptor beta chains derived from one specimen sequenced in a study of T cells in Graves' hyperthyroidism and ophthalmopathy. TCR beta CDR3 regions were amplified from RNA transcripts. The TCR CDR3 first-round RT-PCR relied on the HTBI primer set. MiXCR, run by TCRdb on the multiplex PCR reads, gives a single entry per CDR3 protein. The sample contains 350,000 or so distinct CDR3 sequences, over 15% of which appear only once. The specimen was blood. The source is a woman aged 40 to 50 with Graves' ophthalmopathy.

This clonotype has a handful of counts. The CDR3 sequence is CASSRGDRQPQHF. DNA for the CDR3: TGTGCCAGCAGCCGGGGGGATCGTCAGCCCCAGCATTTT. The chain links TRBV7-9 to TRBJ1-5, with D perhaps matching TRBD1 (5 bases). Germline V gene lookup returns CDR1 SEHNR and CDR2 FQNEAQ (reference sequence). The CDR3 totals 13 residues. Trimming shortened V by 5 bases and J by 6 bases, and 11 bases separated the two germline ends.

This clonotype has a count of ten or more. It may be a read error: a sequence one base away is much more abundant. CDR3 sequence reads: CASSLDRHPSYGYTF. The CDR3 DNA reads TGTGCCAGCAGCCTGGACAGGCACCCCTCCTACGGCTACACCTTC. The rearrangement uses TRBV11-2 and TRBJ1-2, with TRBD1 matching over 7 bases. The V gene's germline CDR1 is SGHAT and CDR2 FQNNGV. The trim removed 5 bases at V and 8 bases at J, leaving 14 bases unmatched. The CDR3 extends over 15 amino acids.

This chain uses TRBV11-2 with TRBJ2-7; 8 nucleotides align to TRBD2. The CDR3 extends over 15 amino acids. Germline CDR1 SGHAT, CDR2 FQNNGV. Trimming at V came to 3 bases and at J to 4 bases, leaving 8 bases not matched to a gene. CDR3 sequence reads: CASSFSLAGFYEQYF. The CDR3 DNA is TGTGCCAGCAGCTTCAGTCTAGCGGGCTTTTACGAGCAGTACTTC.

This clonotype was observed many times. The chain recombines TRBV11-2 with TRBJ2-7; D uncertain. Germline V CDR1 and CDR2: SGHAT, FQNNGV. Between the trimmed V and J ends, which lost 5 bases and 9 bases, there was a span of 23 bases. This CDR3 has 15 amino acids. The CDR3 here is CASSALSGHKPRQYF. Here the CDR3 DNA reads TGTGCCAGCAGCGCACTCTCCGGCCACAAGCCGAGGCAGTACTTC. Full variable domain (rest looked up from reference TRBV11-2 and TRBJ2-7): EAGVAQSPRYKIIEKRQSVAFWCNPISGHATLYWYQQILGQGPKLLIQFQNNGVVDDSQLPKDRFSAERLKGVDSTLKIQPAKLEDSAVYLCASSALSGHKPRQYFGPGTRLTVT.

This clonotype showed up many times. The chain is built from TRBV2 and TRBJ2-2; D remains ambiguous. V lost 6 bases and J 1 base, leaving 9 bases between the germline ends. This CDR3 has 14 residues. The germline gives CDR1 SNHLY, CDR2 FYNNEI. The DNA of the CDR3 is TGTGCCAGCAGAGACATTTTGAACACCGGGGAGCTGTTTTTT. As protein: CASRDILNTGELFF.

This clonotype has at least ten counts. The chain recombines TRBV6-5 with TRBJ2-5; 12 nucleotides align to TRBD2. The junction had 11 bases not matched to a gene; V was cut back by 5 bases and J by 4 bases. This CDR3 spans 17 amino acids. Germline loops: CDR1 MNHEY, CDR2 SVGAGI. CDR3 amino acids: CASSSWTSGIFSETQYF. The CDR3 coding sequence is TGTGCCAGCAGTAGCTGGACTAGCGGGATATTCTCAGAGACCCAGTACTTC.

This clonotype was seen ten or more times. V is TRBV12-3 or TRBV12-4 and J is TRBJ1-5; D gene uncertain. V was shortened by 8 bases and J by 11 bases, with 16 bases between the two germline ends. The CDR3 extends over 12 amino acids. The CDR3 reads CASGLDPASQHF. In DNA, the CDR3 is TGTGCCAGCGGATTAGACCCAGCGTCCCAGCATTTT.

The sample holds a few counts of this clonotype. The J gene is TRBJ1-5, the V gene TRBV6-5, with no clear D. The germline gives CDR1 MNHEY, CDR2 SVGAGI. The CDR3 contains 15 residues. With 3 bases removed from V and 0 bases from J, the gap between germline ends came to 9 bases. This CDR3 is CASSYEPGSNQPQHF. DNA of the CDR3: TGTGCCAGCAGTTATGAGCCTGGTAGCAATCAGCCCCAGCATTTT.

This clonotype was counted at least ten times. This rearrangement joins TRBV5-1 to TRBJ2-7; 10 bases map to TRBD1. This CDR3 is built from 15 residues. The germline gives CDR1 SGHRS, CDR2 YFSETQ. V shed 2 bases, J shed 3 bases, and the junction held 5 bases outside the gene matches. The CDR3 is CASSFGTGVIYEQYF. CDR3 in DNA: TGCGCCAGCAGCTTCGGGACAGGGGTTATCTACGAGCAGTACTTC.

The sample holds many counts of this clonotype. The chain combines TRBV30 with TRBJ1-1; TRBD1 agrees at 7 bases. Germline V gene sequence: CDR1 GTSNPN, CDR2 SVGIG (reference sequence). The CDR3 extends over 13 amino acids. V trimming: 3 bases; J trimming: 11 bases; junction bases outside the gene matches: 12. CDR3 region: CAWSGYRGNGAFF. The CDR3 coding sequence is TGTGCCTGGAGCGGCTACAGGGGCAACGGGGCTTTCTTT.

This clonotype was detected many times. This sequence joins TRBV20-1 and TRBJ2-5, with D perhaps being TRBD1 or TRBD2 (5 bases each). This CDR3 spans 12 amino acids. The ends were cut back, 5 bases at V and 1 base at J, with 8 bases in the middle. Germline V lookup: CDR1 DFQATT, CDR2 SNEGSKA (reference sequence). CDR3 region: CSARGGQETQYF. The CDR3 DNA reads as TGCAGTGCTCGGGGCGGCCAAGAGACCCAGTACTTC.

This clonotype has a count of ten or more. The genes are TRBV30 and TRBJ1-1; possible D gene TRBD1, 6 bases. From germline, CDR1 is GTSNPN and CDR2 SVGIG (reference sequence). With 0 bases removed from V and 2 bases from J, the gap between germline ends came to 19 bases. The length of the CDR3 is 17 residues. The CDR3 nucleotides read TGTGCCTGGAGTGTATTTAAGAGACAGGCATACAACACTGAAGCTTTCTTT. It codes for CAWSVFKRQAYNTEAFF.

This clonotype appeared many times. CDR3 amino acids: CASSLAAGGYNEQFF. CDR3 DNA: TGTGCCAGCAGCTTAGCGGCGGGAGGATACAATGAGCAGTTCTTC. The chain couples TRBV7-2 to TRBJ2-1, with 8 bases that match TRBD2. This CDR3 is 15 amino acids long. Unmatched junction bases numbered 2, after V lost 0 bases and J lost 4 bases. The germline V gene encodes CDR1 SGHTA and CDR2 FQGNSA.

The J gene is TRBJ1-2, the V gene TRBV6-1; D gene ambiguous. The CDR3 is 14 amino acids. In germline, CDR1 is MNHNS, CDR2 SASEGT. Trimming removed 1 base at V and 2 bases at J, with 8 bases between. The CDR3 loop is CASSEVFANYGYTF. In DNA, the CDR3 is TGTGCCAGCAGTGAAGTTTTCGCCAACTATGGCTACACCTTC.

This clonotype was found once. The rearrangement joins TRBV9 to TRBJ1-1; D is uncertain. The CDR3 loop spans 14 amino acids. The germline V and J ends were trimmed by 4 bases and 5 bases, with 15 bases remaining between them. From germline, CDR1 is SGDLS and CDR2 YYNGEE. Here the CDR3 reads CASSPAPGGTEAFF. CDR3 in DNA: TGTGCCAGCAGCCCCGCGCCAGGTGGGACTGAAGCTTTCTTT.

In this sample, this clonotype turned up many times. This sequence joins TRBV12-3 or TRBV12-4 and TRBJ2-2, with a possible D match to TRBD1 (5 bases). This CDR3 has 13 amino acids. V was shortened by 6 bases and J by 6 bases, with 11 bases between the two germline ends. In nucleotides, the CDR3 is TGTGCCAGCAGCCCGAGCAGGGCCGGGGAGCTGTTTTTT. Residues: CASSPSRAGELFF.

Ten or more counts support this clonotype. The V gene is TRBV6-1, the J gene TRBJ2-5; D is tentatively TRBD1 or TRBD2 (5 bases each). Germline-derived CDR1 and CDR2 are MNHNS and SASEGT. The germline V and J ends were trimmed by 6 bases and 5 bases, with 7 bases remaining between them. The CDR3 has 11 residues. CDR3 DNA: TGTGCCAGCAGGGGACCCGAGACCCAGTACTTC. It yields the protein CASRGPETQYF.

This clonotype occurred many times. The gene calls are TRBV14 and TRBJ2-2; 11 bases map to TRBD2. Looked up from germline, CDR1 is SGHDN and CDR2 is FVKESK. This CDR3 has 15 residues. V lost 2 bases to trimming and J lost 4 bases; unmatched junction nucleotides: 0. CDR3 loop: CASSQLAGGTGELFF. The CDR3 DNA is TGTGCCAGCAGCCAACTAGCGGGAGGCACCGGGGAGCTGTTTTTT.

This clonotype has only a few counts. The chain links TRBV19 to TRBJ1-5; no clear D gene. The CDR3 loop spans 14 amino acids. The germline V gene has CDR1 LNHDA and CDR2 SQIVND (reference sequence). The ends were cut back, 6 bases at V and 5 bases at J, with 14 bases in the middle. DNA for the CDR3: TGTGCCAGTAGCCAGGACCTAACTGATCAGCCCCAGCATTTT. As protein: CASSQDLTDQPQHF.

The chain carries TRBV5-1 and TRBJ2-5; the match to TRBD2 covers 8 bases. Trimming removed 5 bases from V and 5 bases from J; junction bases left unmatched: 11. The CDR3 extends over 15 amino acids. Germline V lookup: CDR1 SGHRS, CDR2 YFSETQ. The CDR3 DNA reads TGCGCCAGCAGGCCGCGGGCGGGAGGATCTGAGACCCAGTACTTC. The encoded protein is CASRPRAGGSETQYF.

This chain connects TRBV7-2 to TRBJ2-5, with a possible D match to TRBD1 (6 bases). The V gene lost 5 bases and the J gene lost 1 base, with 17 bases spanning the gap. This CDR3 has 16 residues. Germline CDR1 and CDR2: SGHTA and FQGNSA. In nucleotides, the CDR3 is TGTGCCAGCAGCGTAGGGGGTGCCGTATCCCAAGAGACCCAGTACTTC. Translation: CASSVGGAVSQETQYF.

The rearrangement links TRBV7-9 to TRBJ1-1; TRBD1 matches at 8 bases. CDR1 is SEHNR and CDR2 is FQNEAQ in the germline V gene (reference sequence). V dropped 6 bases and J dropped 5; count of bases not matched to a gene: 8. The CDR3 runs 14 residues. CDR3: CASRQGVGKTEAFF. The CDR3 DNA follows: TGTGCCAGCAGACAGGGGGTTGGGAAGACTGAAGCTTTCTTT.

This clonotype was found many times. This chain uses TRBV5-1 with TRBJ2-7; TRBD2 agrees at 10 bases. The J segment lost 4 bases and the V segment lost 1 base, leaving 14 bases of the junction unmatched. From germline, CDR1 is SGHRS and CDR2 YFSETQ. This CDR3 is 18 amino acids long. CDR3 bases: TGCGCCAGCAGCTTGTACCCTAGCGGGAGTCGACCTCGTTACGAGCAGTACTTC. It translates to CASSLYPSGSRPRYEQYF.

In the case of this clonotype: One junction end does not reproduce the germline sequence, and a read error may be involved. V is TRBV5-1 and J is TRBJ1-2; TRBD1 matches at 7 bases. The germline gives CDR1 SGHRS, CDR2 YFSETQ. This CDR3 region has 16 residues. The CDR3 sequence is CAISLGDRVAKSGYTF. CDR3 sequence (DNA): TGCGCCATCAGCTTGGGCGACAGGGTGGCCAAGTCTGGCTACACCTTC.

This clonotype was counted at least ten times. The chain uses TRBV7-2 and TRBJ1-2, with D unresolved. Looked up from germline, CDR1 is SGHTA and CDR2 is FQGNSA. Trimming stripped 6 bases from V and 2 bases from J, with 10 bases between. This CDR3 contains 13 residues. CDR3 residues: CASRGQLNYGYTF. CDR3 nucleotide sequence: TGTGCCAGCAGAGGGCAGTTGAACTATGGCTACACCTTC.

The V call is TRBV4-2, the J call TRBJ2-1; 10 nucleotides agree with TRBD1. CDR1 is LGHNA, CDR2 YNFKEQ, per germline. Trimming cost V 5 bases and J 7 bases; bases outside gene matches: 8. The CDR3 runs 15 residues. The CDR3 region is CASSTAGTGVNEQFF. In DNA, the CDR3 is TGTGCCAGCAGCACCGCCGGGACAGGGGTGAATGAGCAGTTCTTC.

The sample holds many counts of this clonotype. The chain carries TRBV29-1 and TRBJ2-2; the match to TRBD1 covers 7 bases. CDR3 size: 13 residues. Per the germline V gene, CDR1 is SQVTM and CDR2 is ANQGSEA. V lost 6 bases and J lost 4; bases outside the gene matches: 5. The CDR3 loop reads CSVGGMGTGELFF. In DNA, the CDR3 is TGCAGCGTAGGGGGCATGGGCACCGGGGAGCTGTTTTTT.

In this sample, this clonotype turned up many times. The chain carries TRBV6-2 or TRBV6-3 and TRBJ2-2; 12 bases map to TRBD1. Trimming took 5 bases from V and 4 from J; bases not matched to a gene: 11. This CDR3 comprises 18 residues. Germline V lookup: CDR1 MNHEY, CDR2 SVGEGT. CDR3 nucleotide sequence: TGTGCCAGCAGTCCCCCACCGGGACAGGGGGCCCCCACCGGGGAGCTGTTTTTT. Its translation: CASSPPPGQGAPTGELFF.

This clonotype was picked up many times. This chain uses TRBV11-2 with TRBJ1-2; 7 nucleotides match TRBD1. J gave up 7 bases and V 2 bases, and 7 bases lay outside the gene matches. There are 14 residues in the CDR3. Germline CDR1 is SGHAT and CDR2 is FQNNGV. The CDR3 here is CASSLQYRGGGYTF. In DNA, the CDR3 is TGTGCCAGCAGCTTACAATACAGGGGCGGTGGCTACACCTTC.

To note about this clonotype: This may arise from a read error, as a much more abundant clone is one base away. The chain uses TRBV19 and TRBJ1-3; D remains unclear. V shed 3 bases and J shed 5 bases, with 8 bases lying between them. This CDR3 has 13 amino acids. Per the germline V gene, CDR1 is LNHDA and CDR2 is SQIVND (reference sequence). Here the CDR3 reads CASSMVLRNTIYF. DNA of the CDR3: TGTGCCAGTAGTATGGTACTGAGAAACACCATATATTTT.

This clonotype has just a few counts. The chain links TRBV28 to TRBJ2-7; D possibly corresponds to TRBD1 (6 bases). Germline-derived CDR1 and CDR2 are MDHEN and SYDVKM. CDR3 size: 16 residues. Trimming removed 3 bases from V and 4 bases from J, with 19 bases in between. The CDR3 DNA sequence: TGTGCCAGCAGTTTTCAGTCGGGACACCAACCTTACGAGCAGTACTTC. It yields the protein CASSFQSGHQPYEQYF. Full variable domain (remainder filled in from reference TRBV28 and TRBJ2-7): DVKVTQSSRYLVKRTGEKVFLECVQDMDHENMFWYRQDPGLGLRLIYFSYDVKMKEKGDIPEGYSVSREKKERFSLILESASTNQTSMYLCASSFQSGHQPYEQYFGPGTRLTVT.

The chain has TRBV29-1 and TRBJ2-3; 9 bases map to TRBD2. This CDR3 is built from 13 residues. V lost 4 bases to trimming and J lost 4 bases; unmatched junction nucleotides: 3. Germline V gives CDR1 SQVTM, CDR2 ANQGSEA. CDR3 DNA sequence: TGCAGCGTTGGAGCGGGAGGTGCAGATACGCAGTATTTT. Translation gives CSVGAGGADTQYF.